Presented here are 3 T cell receptor beta chains from one specimen sequenced in a study of blood T cell repertoires in COVID-19. Some clones are missing from TCRdb's copy, which holds only in-frame ones; the method was immunoSEQ multiplex PCR. The repertoire holds about 140,000 clones, with about four fifths as singletons. Material for sequencing was peripheral blood. The receptors were sampled from a human donor in a cohort sampled during active COVID-19.

The chain combines TRBV7-3 with TRBJ1-1, with D perhaps matching TRBD1 (6 bases). Germline V CDR1 and CDR2: SGHTA, FQGTGA. V gave up 3 bases and J gave up 5 bases, with 10 bases separating them. The CDR3 is made up of 13 amino acids. The CDR3 DNA follows: TGTGCCAGCAGCTTGAACAGGGTAACTGAAGCTTTCTTT. It translates to CASSLNRVTEAFF.

The chain recombines TRBV9 with TRBJ1-1, with D tentatively TRBD1 (5 bases). V was shortened by 2 bases and J by 0 bases, with 8 bases between the two germline ends. Germline CDR1 and CDR2: SGDLS and YYNGEE. CDR3 length: 14 amino acids. CDR3 nucleotide sequence: TGTGCCAGCAGCGTTGGGGGGATGAACACTGAAGCTTTCTTT. Translating it yields CASSVGGMNTEAFF.

The rearrangement links TRBV5-1 to TRBJ2-7; TRBD1 aligns across 10 bases. CDR1 and CDR2 from the germline V gene are SGHRS and YFSETQ. The length of the CDR3 is 15 residues. Trimming cost V 0 bases and J 3 bases; bases outside gene matches: 3. CDR3 coding DNA: TGCGCCAGCAGCTTGGGGACAGGGGGGTTCTACGAGCAGTACTTC. Amino acid sequence: CASSLGTGGFYEQYF. Full variable domain (outside the CDR3, taken from reference TRBV5-1 and TRBJ2-7): KAGVTQTPRYLIKTRGQQVTLSCSPISGHRSVSWYQQTPGQGLQFLFEYFSETQRNKGNFPGRFSGRQFSNSRSEMNVSTLELGDSALYLCASSLGTGGFYEQYFGPGTRLTVT.